This section outlines one T cell receptor beta chain sequence together with its context. Its antigen is still unknown. These data are taken from a study of beta chain features in type 1 diabetes. General study results and limits: In type 1 diabetes patients, VDJ junctions had fewer insertions; deletions at these junctions were more frequent.

Researchers reported sorting CD4+ naive, central memory, regulatory and stem cell-like memory cells via CD45RO/CCR7/CD25/CD127/CD95/CD27. This CDR3 has 14 residues. Looked up from germline, CDR1 is SEHNR and CDR2 is FQNEAQ (reference sequence). V shed 2 bases and J shed 1 base, with 8 bases lying between them. Isolated RNA was reverse transcribed in full, so expressed TCRB transcripts were sequenced. Clones were read by immunoSEQ multiplex PCR, and TCRdb kept only the in-frame ones, dropping some. The repertoire holds around 300,000 clones, with under 8.5% as singletons. The sequencing sample was made of central memory CD4+ T cells from blood. This receptor was obtained from a woman younger than 35 in good health. The V call is TRBV7-9, the J call TRBJ2-5, with D perhaps being TRBD1 or TRBD2 (5 bases each). CDR3: CASSLLRGQETQYF. CDR3 DNA sequence: TGTGCCAGCAGCTTACTGAGGGGCCAAGAGACCCAGTACTTC.